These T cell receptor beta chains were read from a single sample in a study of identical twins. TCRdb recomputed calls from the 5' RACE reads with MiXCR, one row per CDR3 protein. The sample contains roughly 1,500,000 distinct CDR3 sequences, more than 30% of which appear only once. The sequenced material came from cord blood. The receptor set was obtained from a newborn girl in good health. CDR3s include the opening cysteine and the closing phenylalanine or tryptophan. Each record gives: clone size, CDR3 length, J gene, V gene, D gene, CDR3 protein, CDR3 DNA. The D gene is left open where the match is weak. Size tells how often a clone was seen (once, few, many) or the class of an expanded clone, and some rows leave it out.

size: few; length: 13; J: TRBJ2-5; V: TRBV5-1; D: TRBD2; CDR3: CASSASGEETQYF; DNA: TGCGCCAGCAGCGCTAGCGGGGAAGAGACCCAGTACTTC
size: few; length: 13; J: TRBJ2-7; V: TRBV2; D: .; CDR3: CAIIDQGGYEQYF; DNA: TGTGCCATCATCGACCAGGGTGGCTACGAGCAGTACTTC
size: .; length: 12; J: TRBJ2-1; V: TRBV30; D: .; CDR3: CAWSVYGVEQFF; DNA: TGTGCCTGGAGTGTTTACGGGGTTGAGCAGTTCTTC
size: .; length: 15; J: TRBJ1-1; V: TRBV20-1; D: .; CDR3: CSARGSGRTNTEAFF; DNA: TGCAGTGCTAGAGGGTCTGGAAGAACTAACACTGAAGCTTTCTTT
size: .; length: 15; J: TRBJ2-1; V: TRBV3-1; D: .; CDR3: CVSSQSGRTYNEQFF; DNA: TGTGTCAGCAGCCAATCGGGACGAACCTACAATGAGCAGTTCTTC
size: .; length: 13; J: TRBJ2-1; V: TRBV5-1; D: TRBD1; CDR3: CASSLNRGETQFF; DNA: TGCGCCAGCAGCCTGAACAGGGGTGAGACCCAGTTCTTC
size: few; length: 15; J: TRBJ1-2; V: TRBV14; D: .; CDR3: CASSQAIGGGFGYTF; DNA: TGTGCCAGCAGCCAAGCAATCGGGGGAGGCTTTGGCTACACCTTC
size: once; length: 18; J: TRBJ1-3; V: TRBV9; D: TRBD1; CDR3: CASSSQPRTGYSGNTIYF; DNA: TGTGCCAGCAGCTCTCAGCCGAGGACAGGTTACTCTGGAAACACCATATATTTT
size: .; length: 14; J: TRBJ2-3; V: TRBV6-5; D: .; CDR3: CASSYRGARDTQYF; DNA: TGTGCCAGCAGTTACAGGGGGGCTAGAGATACGCAGTATTTT
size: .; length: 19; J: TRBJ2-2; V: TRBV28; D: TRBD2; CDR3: CASSLLGLAGGKSTGELFF; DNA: TGTGCCAGCAGTTTATTGGGACTAGCGGGAGGGAAGAGCACCGGGGAGCTGTTTTTT
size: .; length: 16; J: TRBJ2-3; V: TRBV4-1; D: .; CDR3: CASSQAWGGAPDTQYF; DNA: TGCGCCAGCAGCCAGGCTTGGGGGGGGGCTCCCGATACGCAGTATTTT
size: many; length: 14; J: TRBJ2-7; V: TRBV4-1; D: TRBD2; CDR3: CASSQAGPAYEQYF; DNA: TGTGCCAGCAGCCAAGCGGGGCCAGCCTACGAGCAGTACTTC
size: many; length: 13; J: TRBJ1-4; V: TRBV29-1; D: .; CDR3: CSGASAADEKLFF; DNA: TGCAGCGGTGCCTCGGCGGCGGATGAAAAACTGTTTTTT
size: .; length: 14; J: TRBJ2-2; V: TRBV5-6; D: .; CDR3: CASSVGSNTGELFF; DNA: TGTGCCAGCAGCGTCGGGAGTAACACCGGGGAGCTGTTTTTT
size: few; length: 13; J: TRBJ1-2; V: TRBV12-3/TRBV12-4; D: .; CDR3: CASSRQASYGYTF; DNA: TGTGCCAGCAGTCGACAGGCTTCCTATGGCTACACCTTC
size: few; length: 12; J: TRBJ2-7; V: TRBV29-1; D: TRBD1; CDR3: CSVVGGPYEQYF; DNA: TGCAGCGTCGTAGGGGGCCCCTACGAGCAGTACTTC
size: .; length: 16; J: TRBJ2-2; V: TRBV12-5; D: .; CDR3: CASGLVVGADTGELFF; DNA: TGTGCTAGTGGTTTGGTAGTAGGTGCAGACACCGGGGAGCTGTTTTTT
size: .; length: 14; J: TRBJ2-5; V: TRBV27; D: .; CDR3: CASSFRLAINEQYF; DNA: TGTGCCAGCAGTTTTAGGCTAGCGATAAATGAGCAGTACTTC
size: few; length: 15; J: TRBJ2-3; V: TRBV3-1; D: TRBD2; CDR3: CASSHAGGLKDTQYF; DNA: TGTGCCAGCAGCCATGCGGGGGGGCTGAAAGATACGCAGTATTTT
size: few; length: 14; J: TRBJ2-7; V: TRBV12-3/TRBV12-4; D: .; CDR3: CASSLGWRDYEQYF; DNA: TGTGCCAGCAGTTTAGGGTGGAGGGACTACGAGCAGTACTTC
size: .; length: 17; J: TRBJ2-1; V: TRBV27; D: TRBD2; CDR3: CASSLPTSGSPYNEQFF; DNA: TGTGCCAGCAGTTTACCGACGAGCGGGAGCCCCTACAATGAGCAGTTCTTC
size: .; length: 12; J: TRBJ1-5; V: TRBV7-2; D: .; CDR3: CASSLTLGAQHF; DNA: TGTGCCAGCAGCCTCACCCTCGGAGCCCAGCATTTT
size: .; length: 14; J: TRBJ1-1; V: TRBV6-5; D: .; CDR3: CASSYSSRYTEAFF; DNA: TGTGCCAGCAGTTACTCCTCCCGGTACACTGAAGCTTTCTTT
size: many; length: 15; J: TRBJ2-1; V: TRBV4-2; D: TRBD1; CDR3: CASSQPGQVYNEQFF; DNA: TGTGCCAGCAGCCAACCGGGACAGGTTTACAATGAGCAGTTCTTC
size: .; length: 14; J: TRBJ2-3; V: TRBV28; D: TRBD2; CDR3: CASTKGVAGHTQYF; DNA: TGTGCCAGCACCAAAGGCGTAGCGGGACATACGCAGTATTTT
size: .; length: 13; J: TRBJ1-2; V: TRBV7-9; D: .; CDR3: CASSSDGRYGYTF; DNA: TGTGCCAGCAGCTCGGACGGGCGTTATGGCTACACCTTC
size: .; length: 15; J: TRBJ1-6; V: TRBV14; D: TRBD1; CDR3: CASSQRYRGNSPLHF; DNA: TGTGCCAGCAGCCAACGGTACAGGGGGAATTCACCCCTCCACTTT
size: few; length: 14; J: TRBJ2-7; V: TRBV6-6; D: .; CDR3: CASRVGPTSYEQYF; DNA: TGTGCCAGCAGGGTGGGACCGACATCCTACGAGCAGTACTTC
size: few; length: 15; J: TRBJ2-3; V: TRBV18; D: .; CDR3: CASSPRKGRTDTQYF; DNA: TGTGCCAGCTCACCAAGGAAGGGCCGCACAGATACGCAGTATTTT
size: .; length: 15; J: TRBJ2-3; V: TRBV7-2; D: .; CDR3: CASSPVAVSTDTQYF; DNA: TGTGCCAGCAGCCCGGTGGCAGTTAGCACAGATACGCAGTATTTT
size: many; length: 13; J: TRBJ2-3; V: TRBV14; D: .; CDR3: CASSQGLTDTQYF; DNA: TGTGCCAGCAGCCAAGGCCTCACAGATACGCAGTATTTT
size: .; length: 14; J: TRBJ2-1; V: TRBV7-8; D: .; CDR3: CASSFGSNSNEQFF; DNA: TGTGCCAGCAGCTTTGGGTCCAATTCCAATGAGCAGTTCTTC
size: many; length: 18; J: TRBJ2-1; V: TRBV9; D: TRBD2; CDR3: CASSVGSGLRDFYNEQFF; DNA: TGTGCCAGCAGCGTAGGATCGGGACTACGGGACTTCTACAATGAGCAGTTCTTC
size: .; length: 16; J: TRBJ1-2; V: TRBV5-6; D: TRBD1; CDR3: CASSYPGTALNYGYTF; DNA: TGTGCCAGCAGCTATCCTGGGACAGCCTTAAACTATGGCTACACCTTC
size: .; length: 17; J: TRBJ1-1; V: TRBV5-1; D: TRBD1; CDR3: CASSDGGTGGSNTEAFF; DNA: TGCGCCAGCAGCGATGGGGGTACAGGGGGCTCGAACACTGAAGCTTTCTTT
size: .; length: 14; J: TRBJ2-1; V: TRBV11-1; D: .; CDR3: CASSLHRTYNEQFF; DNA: TGTGCCAGCAGCTTGCACAGGACCTACAATGAGCAGTTCTTC
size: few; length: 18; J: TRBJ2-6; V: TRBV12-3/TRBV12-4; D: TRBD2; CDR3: CASSRTSGGASRANVLTF; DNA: TGTGCCAGCAGTAGGACTAGCGGGGGGGCCTCGAGGGCCAACGTCCTGACTTTC
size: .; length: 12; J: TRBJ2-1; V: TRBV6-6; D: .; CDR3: CASSYRSNEQFF; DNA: TGTGCCAGCAGTTATCGGTCCAATGAGCAGTTCTTC
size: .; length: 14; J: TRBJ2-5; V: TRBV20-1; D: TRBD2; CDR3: CSARVAGGGKTQYF; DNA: TGCAGTGCTAGAGTAGCGGGGGGAGGAAAGACCCAGTACTTC
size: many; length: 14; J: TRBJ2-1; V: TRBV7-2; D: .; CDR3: CASSLGNSYNEQFF; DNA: TGTGCCAGCAGCTTGGGCAACTCCTACAATGAGCAGTTCTTC
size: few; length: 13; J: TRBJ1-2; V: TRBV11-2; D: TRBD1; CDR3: CASSPRDRGTYTF; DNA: TGTGCCAGCAGCCCCCGGGACAGGGGAACCTACACCTTC
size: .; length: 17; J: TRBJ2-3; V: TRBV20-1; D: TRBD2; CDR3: CSARVGLAGGRADTQYF; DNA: TGCAGTGCCAGAGTGGGACTAGCGGGCGGCCGGGCAGATACGCAGTATTTT
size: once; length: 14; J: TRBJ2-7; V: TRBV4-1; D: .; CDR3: CASSRRIGPYEQYF; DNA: TGCGCCAGCAGCCGAAGGATAGGTCCCTACGAGCAGTACTTC
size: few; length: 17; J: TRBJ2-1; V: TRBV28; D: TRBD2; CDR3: CASSLLERPSGYNEQFF; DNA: TGTGCCAGCAGTTTACTGGAGCGTCCTAGCGGTTACAATGAGCAGTTCTTC
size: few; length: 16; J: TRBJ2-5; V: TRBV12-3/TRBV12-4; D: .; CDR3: CASSPTGLERIETQYF; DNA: TGTGCCAGCAGTCCGACTGGGCTGGAGAGAATAGAGACCCAGTACTTC